This is a list of T cell receptor beta chains from one sample in a study of neurological immune-mediated disorders. MiXCR, applied by TCRdb to the 5' RACE reads, yields one record per CDR3 protein. The sample holds around 33,000 distinct CDR3 sequences; roughly 7% are singletons and the top ten take roughly 4.5%. Specimen: PBMCs. The receptors derive from a woman aged 35 to 49 in good health. The CDR3 runs from the conserved cysteine through the conserved F or W. Clone size reads once, few, many, or a class if the clone is expanded.

abundance	j_gene	v_gene	CDR3aa
many	TRBJ1-1	TRBV7-6	CASSPWPTANTEAFF
many	TRBJ2-2	TRBV12-3/TRBV12-4	CASSLGTDSANTGELFF
many	TRBJ1-1	TRBV6-1	CASPSQMNTEAFF
many	TRBJ2-2	TRBV15	CATSRVQGARSGELFF
many	TRBJ2-3	TRBV24-1	CATSTSGTSTDTQYF
few	TRBJ2-1	TRBV12-3/TRBV12-4	CASSSGTGSNNEQFF
many	TRBJ1-1	TRBV29-1	CSVERTGEAFF
many	TRBJ2-3	TRBV24-1	CATSYSGSTDTQYF
many	TRBJ2-7	TRBV10-3	CAIGPESSYEQYF
many	TRBJ2-2	TRBV5-1	CASSYLSGGASGELFF
many	TRBJ1-1	TRBV12-3/TRBV12-4	CASSSNPNTEAFF
many	TRBJ2-6	TRBV10-3	CAISEGGYSGANVLTF
medium-sized	TRBJ2-1	TRBV5-4	CASSDNDRVSNNEQFF
many	TRBJ2-2	TRBV29-1	CSFRGQGDTGELFF
many	TRBJ2-2	TRBV5-1	CASSVGQNTGELFF
many	TRBJ2-7	TRBV5-1	CASGRNRDYEQYF
many	TRBJ2-7	TRBV4-2	CASSQDLLAGVYEQYF
many	TRBJ1-5	TRBV24-1	CATSANRDREGQPQHF